This T cell receptor beta chain was documented in a study of shared clonotypes between healthy human individuals. Study context: Each donor's CD4 naive and CD4 memory cells filled three plates apiece, CD8 naive two, and CD8 memory one.

V gave up 6 bases and J gave up 0 bases, with 5 bases separating them. This CDR3 is 12 amino acids long. Germline V gives CDR1 SNHLY, CDR2 FYNNEI. The table came from immunoSEQ multiplex PCR; TCRdb's copy has only in-frame clones and leaves some out. The sample gives roughly 2 million clones, more than 90% of which show up once; approximately 0.13% is in the top ten. Study results and limitations: Rarefaction analysis demonstrated incomplete sorted-subset sequencing notwithstanding large depth. Naive subsets generally exceeded memory subsets in estimated richness.

CD4+ cells yielded CD45RA+ naive and CD45RA-negative memory subsets. To note about this clone: No antigen is known for it.

The sequenced material came from naive CD4+ T cells sorted from blood. Subset meaning: CD45RA+ positively selected. This chain links TRBV2 with TRBJ2-5; D is uncertain. The TCR originated in a man between 18 and 29 years old in good health. CDR3 nucleotide sequence: TGTGCCAGCAGACCTCACCAAGAGACCCAGTACTTC. Its translation is CASRPHQETQYF.